Following are 7 T cell receptor beta chains from one sample sequenced in a study of cytomegalovirus exposure and HLA in healthy donors. Vbeta (60) and Jbeta (13) primers were used in the PCR. Profiled with immunoSEQ multiplex PCR; TCRdb holds only in-frame clones, not every one. This table has about 43,000 clones, around 62% appearing once. The source material was PBMCs. The receptors stem from a human donor in good health.

This rearrangement joins TRBV5-1 to TRBJ2-7; 8 bases map to TRBD2. The germline V gene encodes CDR1 SGHRS and CDR2 YFSETQ. The CDR3 has 15 residues. V lost 7 bases and J lost 5; bases outside the gene matches: 14. The CDR3 protein is CASAGLERGPNEQYF. The CDR3 DNA reads as TGCGCCAGCGCTGGTTTAGAGCGGGGGCCCAACGAGCAGTACTTC. Drawing the rest from reference TRBV5-1 and TRBJ2-7, the complete variable domain is KAGVTQTPRYLIKTRGQQVTLSCSPISGHRSVSWYQQTPGQGLQFLFEYFSETQRNKGNFPGRFSGRQFSNSRSEMNVSTLELGDSALYLCASAGLERGPNEQYFGPGTRLTVT.

The gene calls are TRBV5-1 and TRBJ1-1, with D unresolved. Deletions cut 0 bases from V and 4 bases from J, with 10 bases between. CDR3 size: 14 residues. CDR1 and CDR2 from the germline V gene are SGHRS and YFSETQ. The CDR3 loop is CASSLGVRGTEAFF. The CDR3 DNA follows: TGCGCCAGCAGCTTGGGGGTGCGGGGCACTGAAGCTTTCTTT. Full variable domain (remainder filled in from reference TRBV5-1 and TRBJ1-1): KAGVTQTPRYLIKTRGQQVTLSCSPISGHRSVSWYQQTPGQGLQFLFEYFSETQRNKGNFPGRFSGRQFSNSRSEMNVSTLELGDSALYLCASSLGVRGTEAFFGQGTRLTVV.

In nucleotides, the CDR3 is TGTGCCTTGGAGAATTCTAACTATGGCTACACCTTC. Protein product: CALENSNYGYTF. The chain recombines TRBV30 with TRBJ1-2, with D unresolved. CDR1 GTSNPN and CDR2 SVGIG come from the germline V gene (reference sequence). The CDR3 has 12 amino acids. V lost 7 bases and J 0 bases, leaving 9 bases between the germline ends.

This clone was detected only a few times. This rearrangement joins TRBV29-1 to TRBJ2-3; perhaps TRBD1 as D (5 bases). Germline V gene sequence: CDR1 SQVTM, CDR2 ANQGSEA. Trimming removed 3 bases from V and 0 bases from J, with 25 bases in between. The CDR3 runs to 19 residues. The CDR3 DNA sequence: TGCAGCGTTGATATTCTGGGGCAGGGAAGGATTACTAGCACAGATACGCAGTATTTT. As protein: CSVDILGQGRITSTDTQYF.

The chain links TRBV25-1 to TRBJ1-3; 7 bases are shared with TRBD1. The germline CDR1 and CDR2 sequences are MGHDK and SYGVNS. The length of the CDR3 is 17 residues. J lost 4 bases, V lost 5 bases, and 14 bases had no gene match. This CDR3 is CASSPNTGALRGNTIYF. As DNA, the CDR3 is TGTGCCAGCAGTCCCAACACAGGGGCCCTCCGAGGAAACACCATATATTTT.

The chain combines TRBV6-6 with TRBJ1-1; no clear D gene. Germline-derived CDR1 and CDR2 are MNHNY and SVGAGI (reference sequence). The CDR3 has 16 residues. The ends were cut back, 5 bases at V and 1 base at J, with 17 bases in the middle. The CDR3 nucleotides read TGTGCCAGCAGTAATTCGGGCGGGTTAGGGAACACTGAAGCTTTCTTT. Amino acid sequence: CASSNSGGLGNTEAFF.

The genes are TRBV6-1 and TRBJ1-1, with 7 bases fitting TRBD1. Germline V gene sequence: CDR1 MNHNS, CDR2 SASEGT. With 5 bases clipped from V and 1 base from J, the junction kept 7 bases outside the gene matches. CDR3 size: 15 residues. CDR3 loop: CASSMNGQANTEAFF. The DNA for the CDR3 is TGTGCCAGCAGTATGAACGGACAGGCGAACACTGAAGCTTTCTTT.